These 26 T cell receptor beta chains came from one sample sequenced in a study of early T cells in non-severe SARS-CoV-2 infection. TCRdb redid the calling of the 5' RACE reads with MiXCR, one entry per CDR3 protein. This repertoire shows 55,000 to 75,000 distinct CDR3 sequences, roughly 8.8% found once; its top ten account for 1.2%. Sequencing used whole blood. The source of these receptors is an adult who was a healthcare worker with PCR-confirmed SARS-CoV-2 infection or an uninfected control (not recorded which).

The gene calls are TRBV6-5 and TRBJ1-2, with TRBD1 matching 7 bases. V shed 4 bases, J shed 0 bases, and the junction held 11 bases outside the gene matches. CDR1 and CDR2 from the germline V gene are MNHEY and SVGAGI. The CDR3 has 17 amino acids. The DNA for the CDR3 is TGTGCCAGCAGTTTCAATCCCGCAGGGACAGCTAACTATGGCTACACCTTC. Protein: CASSFNPAGTANYGYTF.

This clonotype has a count of ten or more. The J gene is TRBJ1-1, the V gene TRBV2, with D uncertain. CDR1 is SNHLY and CDR2 is FYNNEI in the germline V gene. The V end was cut by 2 bases, the J end by 0 bases, with 19 bases between. The CDR3 has 18 residues. CDR3 DNA sequence: TGTGCCAGCAGTGAAAACTGGGCGGTAGGGTGGATGAACACTGAAGCTTTCTTT. It specifies CASSENWAVGWMNTEAFF. The variable domain in full, completed from reference TRBV2 and TRBJ1-1, reads EPEVTQTPSHQVTQMGQEVILRCVPISNHLYFYWYRQILGQKVEFLVSFYNNEISEKSEIFDDQFSVERPDGSNFTLKIRSTKLEDSAMYFCASSENWAVGWMNTEAFFGQGTRLTVV.

The sample holds many counts of this clonotype. V and J are TRBV4-1 and TRBJ1-3; D unresolved. The V end was cut by 6 bases, the J end by 0 bases, with 12 bases between. Germline V gives CDR1 MGHRA, CDR2 YSYEKL. This CDR3 contains 15 residues. CDR3 nucleotide sequence: TGCGCCAGCAGGCCTATAGGGAGCTCTGGAAACACCATATATTTT. Protein sequence: CASRPIGSSGNTIYF.

The rearrangement joins TRBV7-3 to TRBJ2-5, with 15 bases aligning to TRBD2. V shed 5 bases, J shed 1 base, and the junction held 2 bases outside the gene matches. Germline V gene lookup returns CDR1 SGHTA and CDR2 FQGTGA. The CDR3 sequence is 16 residues long. CDR3 in DNA: TGTGCCAGCAGCGCGGGACTAGCGGGGGGCCAAGAGACCCAGTACTTC. As protein: CASSAGLAGGQETQYF.

This clonotype came up a few times. The CDR3 DNA follows: TGTGCCAGTAGTATTTCCGCCGGTCATAGCAATCAGCCCCAGCATTTT. Its translation: CASSISAGHSNQPQHF. The chain employs TRBV19 and TRBJ1-5, with no clear D. The CDR3 extends over 16 amino acids. In germline, CDR1 is LNHDA, CDR2 SQIVND (reference sequence). Trimming left V 3 bases short and J 0 bases short, with 12 bases between. Drawing the rest from reference TRBV19 and TRBJ1-5, the complete variable domain is DGGITQSPKYLFRKEGQNVTLSCEQNLNHDAMYWYRQDPGQGLRLIYYSQIVNDFQKGDIAEGYSVSREKKESFPLTVTSAQKNPTAFYLCASSISAGHSNQPQHFGDGTRLSIL.

V gene TRBV20-1 combines with J gene TRBJ1-6, with TRBD1 identical over 7 bases. The CDR3 length is 15 residues. The V and J ends lost 5 bases and 4 bases, in that order; junction bases with no gene match: 8. Per germline, CDR1 DFQATT and CDR2 SNEGSKA (reference sequence). In nucleotides, the CDR3 is TGCAGTGCTGCCCCAGGGGGAAAGTATAATTCACCCCTCCACTTT. It yields the protein CSAAPGGKYNSPLHF.

The chain has TRBV20-1 and TRBJ1-1; TRBD1 matches at 8 bases. From germline, CDR1 is DFQATT and CDR2 SNEGSKA (reference sequence). The CDR3 sequence is 14 residues long. The V gene end was trimmed by 6 bases and the J gene end by 1 base; junction bases not matched to a gene: 7. This CDR3 reads CSARQGPGNTEAFF. CDR3 bases: TGCAGTGCCAGACAGGGGCCGGGGAACACTGAAGCTTTCTTT.

This clonotype came up a few times. V is TRBV18 and J is TRBJ1-4, with a possible D match to TRBD1 (5 bases). V lost 3 bases and J lost 7, with 24 bases in between. This CDR3 has 18 amino acids. The germline gives CDR1 KGHSH, CDR2 LQKENI. CDR3 in DNA: TGTGCCAGCTCACCGCGGATCTGGGACCGCCGGAACCTTGAAAAACTGTTTTTT. As protein: CASSPRIWDRRNLEKLFF.

This clonotype was detected ten times or more. This chain uses TRBV6-1 with TRBJ2-5; 12 bases map to TRBD1. This CDR3 has 16 amino acids. The trim removed 2 bases at V and 5 bases at J, leaving 6 bases unmatched. The germline gives CDR1 MNHNS, CDR2 SASEGT. In DNA form, the CDR3 reads TGTGCCAGCAGTGAATCCGGGACAGGGGGCCGTGAGACCCAGTACTTC. This codes for CASSESGTGGRETQYF.

V gene TRBV9 combines with J gene TRBJ2-3; a weak D match, TRBD1 (6 bases). Trimming removed 0 bases at V and 1 base at J, with 9 bases between. The germline V gene has CDR1 SGDLS and CDR2 YYNGEE. The CDR3 contains 15 residues. CDR3 DNA: TGTGCCAGCAGCGTAGCCAGGGGTGGCACAGATACGCAGTATTTT. As protein: CASSVARGGTDTQYF.

J is TRBJ1-6 and V is TRBV11-2; D gene uncertain. In germline, CDR1 is SGHAT, CDR2 FQNNGV. Deletions cut 6 bases from V and 8 bases from J, with 17 bases between. The CDR3 length is 15 residues. The CDR3 spells CASSFRIPSHSPLHF. DNA of the CDR3: TGTGCCAGCAGTTTCAGGATCCCGTCTCATTCACCCCTCCACTTT.

This clonotype has ten or more counts. This chain uses TRBV12-3 or TRBV12-4 with TRBJ2-5, with TRBD2 as a possible D gene (5 bases). V was cut by 6 bases and J by 8 bases, with 10 bases left in between. This CDR3 is built from 11 residues. In DNA, the CDR3 is TGTGCCAGCAGCCACTCGGGAACCCAGTACTTC. Protein product: CASSHSGTQYF.

This clonotype appeared many times. The chain couples TRBV6-6 to TRBJ2-1; no clear D gene. Germline assignment: CDR1 MNHNY and CDR2 SVGAGI (reference sequence). The CDR3 runs 16 residues. V was clipped by 5 bases and J by 1 base, with 15 bases between them. This CDR3 reads CASSPGGRGSYNEQFF. The CDR3 coding sequence is TGTGCCAGCAGTCCTGGCGGTAGAGGTTCCTACAATGAGCAGTTCTTC.

The chain is built from TRBV6-1 and TRBJ2-7, with 13 nucleotides matching TRBD2. This CDR3 has 15 residues. V trimming: 6 bases; J trimming: 3 bases; junction bases outside the gene matches: 5. Germline CDR1 and CDR2: MNHNS and SASEGT. DNA for the CDR3: TGTGCCAGCAGCTTGACTAGCGGGGGGATCTACGAGCAGTACGTC. It codes for CASSLTSGGIYEQYV.

The sample holds a few counts of this clonotype. V and J are TRBV29-1 and TRBJ1-1, with D uncertain. Trimming stripped 7 bases from V and 1 base from J, with 13 bases between. This CDR3 is built from 13 residues. The germline V gene encodes CDR1 SQVTM and CDR2 ANQGSEA. The CDR3 loop is CSAIIRSNTEAFF. In nucleotides, the CDR3 is TGCAGCGCCATCATACGATCGAACACTGAAGCTTTCTTT.

This clonotype was counted at least ten times. The V and J genes are TRBV7-6 and TRBJ1-5, with 10 bases fitting TRBD1. The CDR3 has 15 residues. Germline V lookup: CDR1 SGHVS, CDR2 FNYEAQ. V lost 5 bases and J lost 4; bases outside the gene matches: 5. The CDR3 protein is CASSRDRGRNQPQHF. The CDR3 coding sequence is TGTGCCAGCAGCCGGGACAGGGGTAGGAATCAGCCCCAGCATTTT.

This clonotype has only a few counts. V and J are TRBV11-1 and TRBJ2-2; D may match TRBD1 or TRBD2 (5 bases each). Per the germline V gene, CDR1 is SGHAT and CDR2 is FQDESV (reference sequence). The CDR3 contains 16 residues. Deletions cut 6 bases from V and 1 base from J, with 15 bases between. CDR3: CASRNYRDQNTGELFF. In DNA form, the CDR3 reads TGTGCCAGCAGGAATTACCGGGACCAGAACACCGGGGAGCTGTTTTTT.

This clonotype was seen repeatedly, ten times or more. This CDR3 is CSAQRPSGVEQFF. In nucleotides, the CDR3 is TGCAGTGCCCAAAGGCCTAGCGGGGTAGAGCAGTTCTTC. The chain has TRBV20-1 and TRBJ2-1; 9 nucleotides line up with TRBD2. Germline V CDR1 and CDR2: DFQATT, SNEGSKA (reference sequence). The CDR3 totals 13 residues. Losses at the gene ends were 6 bases for V and 10 bases for J; bases not matched to a gene: 10.

The chain has TRBV20-1 and TRBJ2-3; D possibly corresponds to TRBD2 (5 bases). Germline values: CDR1 DFQATT, CDR2 SNEGSKA (reference sequence). CDR3 length: 18 amino acids. Trimming stripped 6 bases from V and 2 bases from J, with 27 bases between. The CDR3 DNA is TGCAGTGCCCCACAACATTGGGTTTCGGACTTTATCACAGATACGCAGTATTTT. It encodes CSAPQHWVSDFITDTQYF.

The chain carries TRBV5-5 and TRBJ2-3; 9 bases map to TRBD2. The CDR3 extends over 15 amino acids. Trimming at V came to 4 bases and at J to 1 base, leaving 4 bases not matched to a gene. Per germline, CDR1 SGHKS and CDR2 YYEKEE (reference sequence). The CDR3 sequence: CASSGTSGRTDTQYF. The CDR3 DNA reads as TGTGCCAGCAGCGGAACTAGCGGGCGCACAGATACGCAGTATTTT.

The sample holds many counts of this clonotype. The chain joins TRBV30 to TRBJ2-3; D not resolved. V lost 4 bases to trimming and J lost 1 base, with 12 bases between them. This CDR3 is 14 amino acids long. In germline, CDR1 is GTSNPN, CDR2 SVGIG (reference sequence). CDR3 amino acids: CAWNLGSRTDTQYF. The CDR3 region has the DNA TGTGCCTGGAATTTGGGCAGCCGCACAGATACGCAGTATTTT. Full variable domain (rest looked up from reference TRBV30 and TRBJ2-3): SQTIHQWPATLVQPVGSPLSLECTVEGTSNPNLYWYRQAAGRGLQLLFYSVGIGQISSEVPQNLSASRPQDRQFILSSKKLLLSDSGFYLCAWNLGSRTDTQYFGPGTRLTVL.

J is TRBJ2-7 and V is TRBV4-1; unclear D gene. Trimming removed 2 bases from V and 2 bases from J, with 7 bases in between. This CDR3 comprises 13 residues. Germline CDR1 and CDR2: MGHRA and YSYEKL. The CDR3 nucleotides read TGCGCCAGCAGCCAAATGGAAGCCTACGAGCAGTACGTC. It yields the protein CASSQMEAYEQYV.

This clonotype was seen ten or more times. This chain uses TRBV27 with TRBJ2-6, with D maybe TRBD1 (5 bases). The germline V and J ends were trimmed by 7 bases and 4 bases, with 17 bases remaining between them. This CDR3 region has 16 residues. Per germline, CDR1 MNHEY and CDR2 SMNVEV (reference sequence). Here the CDR3 reads CASTDSALRGANVLTF. The CDR3 nucleotides read TGTGCCAGCACCGACAGTGCCCTTAGAGGGGCCAACGTCCTGACTTTC.

The chain is built from TRBV20-1 and TRBJ2-1, with 9 bases matching TRBD2. The CDR3 is 15 amino acids. Germline V gene sequence: CDR1 DFQATT, CDR2 SNEGSKA (reference sequence). The V and J ends lost 2 bases and 6 bases, in that order; junction bases with no gene match: 8. DNA for the CDR3: TGCAGTGCTAGAAACGCGGGGGGGCCATTCAATGAGCAGTTCTTC. Residues: CSARNAGGPFNEQFF.

This clonotype came up a few times. This sequence joins TRBV3-1 and TRBJ2-7; a possible D gene is TRBD1 (5 bases). This CDR3 comprises 14 residues. V lost 2 bases, J lost 0 bases, and 8 bases lay in between. CDR1 is LGHDT, CDR2 YNNKEL, per germline (reference sequence). CDR3 bases: TGTGCCAGCAGCCAATACAGGAGCTCCTACGAGCAGTACGTC. Its translation: CASSQYRSSYEQYV.

This chain uses TRBV10-1 with TRBJ2-3; D is unclear. This CDR3 has 14 residues. CDR1 and CDR2 from the germline V gene are WNHNN and SYGVQD (reference sequence). The ends were cut back, 0 bases at V and 5 bases at J, with 9 bases in the middle. CDR3 protein: CASSESGVGDTQYF. The CDR3, as DNA: TGCGCCAGCAGTGAGTCTGGTGTAGGAGATACGCAGTATTTT.